These 15 T cell receptor beta chains came from one sample sequenced in a study of PD-1 blockade in classical Hodgkin lymphoma. Every single patient, without exception, relapsed after autologous stem cell transplantation, and brentuximab vedotin exposure varied. Sequenced by immunoSEQ multiplex PCR; TCRdb stores in-frame clones only, minus some. In the table there are more than 140,000 clones, around 73% of which are singletons. The sequences come from peripheral blood mononuclear cells (PBMCs), collected before the second cycle of nivolumab. Receptor source: a human donor with classical Hodgkin lymphoma.

The V gene is TRBV6-5, the J gene TRBJ1-5, with no clear D. V lost 5 bases and J 0 bases, leaving 8 bases between the germline ends. CDR1 is MNHEY and CDR2 is SVGAGI in the germline V gene. The CDR3 totals 14 residues. The CDR3, as DNA: TGTGCCAGCAGTCGACGGAATAGCAATCAGCCCCAGCATTTT. This codes for CASSRRNSNQPQHF.

The chain combines TRBV10-3 with TRBJ2-3; no reliable D call. Trimming removed 7 bases from V and 0 bases from J, with 14 bases in between. The germline V gene has CDR1 ENHRY and CDR2 SYGVKD. The CDR3 loop spans 15 amino acids. The CDR3 DNA reads TGTGCCATCAAGGAAAGGGTCCATAGCACAGATACGCAGTATTTT. It yields the protein CAIKERVHSTDTQYF.

This clone was detected only a few times. The gene calls are TRBV27 and TRBJ2-5; D is perhaps TRBD1 (5 bases). The germline V and J ends were trimmed by 0 bases and 5 bases, with 10 bases remaining between them. There are 14 residues in the CDR3. The V gene's germline CDR1 is MNHEY and CDR2 SMNVEV (reference sequence). The CDR3 DNA reads as TGTGCCAGCAGTTTATCGGGCAGGGTGGAGACCCAGTACTTC. This encodes CASSLSGRVETQYF.

The rearrangement joins TRBV29-1 to TRBJ2-3, with TRBD1 matching 9 bases. CDR3 length: 14 residues. Per germline, CDR1 SQVTM and CDR2 ANQGSEA. Trimming at V came to 3 bases and at J to 3 bases, leaving 4 bases not matched to a gene. CDR3 sequence reads: CSVEGQGGTDTQYF. Here the CDR3 DNA reads TGCAGCGTTGAGGGACAGGGTGGGACAGATACGCAGTATTTT.

The chain links TRBV5-1 to TRBJ2-5; TRBD1 agrees at 7 bases. CDR1 is SGHRS, CDR2 YFSETQ, per germline. V lost 3 bases to trimming and J lost 3 bases; unmatched junction nucleotides: 2. The CDR3 is made up of 13 amino acids. The CDR3 reads CASSSQGEETQYF. DNA of the CDR3: TGCGCCAGCAGCTCTCAGGGGGAAGAGACCCAGTACTTC.

This clone was picked up many times. The rearrangement links TRBV2 to TRBJ1-3; D is possibly TRBD1 (5 bases). The CDR3 has 15 residues. Germline lookup yields CDR1 SNHLY and CDR2 FYNNEI. With 6 bases removed from V and 0 bases from J, the gap between germline ends came to 12 bases. The CDR3 coding sequence is TGTGCCAGCAGCGAGGGGCCTTCCTCTGGAAACACCATATATTTT. The encoded protein is CASSEGPSSGNTIYF.

The count of this clone is one. The rearrangement joins TRBV28 to TRBJ1-6; D uncertain. The CDR3 is 15 amino acids. Trimming removed 7 bases at V and 2 bases at J, with 12 bases between. Germline CDR1 MDHEN, CDR2 SYDVKM. The CDR3 sequence is CASTPLSAYNSPLHF. The DNA of the CDR3 is TGTGCCAGCACCCCCCTTTCGGCCTATAATTCACCCCTCCACTTT. The variable domain in full, with the rest retrieved from reference TRBV28 and TRBJ1-6, is DVKVTQSSRYLVKRTGEKVFLECVQDMDHENMFWYRQDPGLGLRLIYFSYDVKMKEKGDIPEGYSVSREKKERFSLILESASTNQTSMYLCASTPLSAYNSPLHFGNGTRLTVT.

The V call is TRBV6-6, the J call TRBJ1-5, with TRBD1 matching 10 bases. V gave up 6 bases and J gave up 7 bases; unmatched junction bases: 6. The CDR3 has 14 residues. Germline lookup yields CDR1 MNHNY and CDR2 SVGAGI (reference sequence). CDR3 region: CASRQGTGDQPQHF. The CDR3 DNA is TGTGCCAGCAGGCAGGGGACAGGGGACCAGCCCCAGCATTTT.

The V call is TRBV5-6, the J call TRBJ2-3, with TRBD2 as a possible D gene (7 bases). The CDR3 extends over 15 amino acids. Germline V lookup: CDR1 SGHDT, CDR2 YYEEEE. V was shortened by 2 bases and J by 4 bases, with 14 bases between the two germline ends. The CDR3 loop reads CASSFRGAGADTQYF. Here the CDR3 DNA reads TGTGCCAGCAGCTTCCGGGGGGCCGGTGCAGATACGCAGTATTTT.

A remark on this clone: Distinct nucleotide sequences in the sample also encode this CDR3. The J gene is TRBJ1-4, the V gene TRBV19; TRBD1 agrees at 9 bases. CDR1 is LNHDA, CDR2 SQIVND, per germline (reference sequence). The CDR3 has 13 amino acids. Losses at the gene ends were 7 bases for V and 8 bases for J; bases not matched to a gene: 5. The CDR3 loop reads CASTGQGREKLFF. In DNA, the CDR3 is TGTGCCAGTACGGGACAGGGTAGAGAAAAACTGTTTTTT.

V and J are TRBV19 and TRBJ2-5, with D hard to call. The CDR3 sequence is 12 residues long. Germline V CDR1 and CDR2: LNHDA, SQIVND (reference sequence). V was clipped by 3 bases and J by 1 base, with 3 bases between them. The CDR3 here is CASSIGQETQYF. The CDR3 DNA reads TGTGCCAGTAGTATCGGCCAAGAGACCCAGTACTTC.

CDR3 coding DNA: TGTGCCATCAGTGCTCAGGATGGCTACGAGCAGTACTTC. It encodes CAISAQDGYEQYF. This chain connects TRBV10-3 to TRBJ2-7; no reliable D call. The germline CDR1 and CDR2 sequences are ENHRY and SYGVKD. Trimming removed 4 bases at V and 3 bases at J, with 10 bases between. This CDR3 is 13 amino acids long.

The chain carries TRBV5-1 and TRBJ2-1; either TRBD1 or TRBD2 may supply D (5 bases each). The CDR3 totals 16 residues. CDR1 is SGHRS, CDR2 YFSETQ, per germline. Trimming removed 1 base at V and 0 bases at J, with 11 bases between. CDR3: CASSLWGSSSYNEQFF. The CDR3 bases are TGCGCCAGCAGCTTGTGGGGGAGCAGCTCCTACAATGAGCAGTTCTTC.

This clone was counted a few times. The genes are TRBV5-4 and TRBJ2-5; TRBD1 matches 7 bases. The CDR3 runs 15 residues. Germline assignment: CDR1 SGHNT and CDR2 YYREEE (reference sequence). The V gene end was trimmed by 2 bases and the J gene end by 2 bases; junction bases not matched to a gene: 6. The CDR3 here is CASSFLRDSQETQYF. In DNA form, the CDR3 reads TGTGCCAGCAGCTTCCTCCGGGACAGTCAAGAGACCCAGTACTTC.

J is TRBJ2-3 and V is TRBV7-2; TRBD2 is a possible D gene (6 bases). CDR3 length equals 15 residues. With 1 base removed from V and 0 bases from J, the gap between germline ends came to 8 bases. CDR1 and CDR2 from the germline V gene are SGHTA and FQGNSA. The CDR3 region has the DNA TGTGCCAGCAGCTTAGGCGGGAAGAGCACAGATACGCAGTATTTT. Amino acids: CASSLGGKSTDTQYF.